This paragraph reports one T cell receptor beta chain. The data were taken from a study of blood T cell repertoires in COVID-19. This CDR3 region has 16 residues. CDR1 is SGHNT and CDR2 is YYREEE in the germline V gene (reference sequence). V shed 1 base, J shed 0 bases, and the junction held 5 bases outside the gene matches. Profiling relied on immunoSEQ multiplex PCR, and the TCRdb table lists in-frame clones only, not all of them. The sample carries about 230,000 clones, approximately 82% recorded once. The chain couples TRBV5-4 to TRBJ2-3; TRBD2 matches at 7 bases. This receptor was taken from a woman between 70 and 85 years old with active or convalescent COVID-19. Sequenced material: peripheral blood. The CDR3 DNA follows: TGTGCCAGCAGCTTGATGGCACTAGCGAGCACAGATACGCAGTATTTT. It is translated as CASSLMALASTDTQYF. Using reference TRBV5-4 and TRBJ2-3 for the parts outside the CDR3, the full variable domain is ETGVTQSPTHLIKTRGQQVTLRCSSQSGHNTVSWYQQALGQGPQFIFQYYREEENGRGNFPPRFSGLQFPNYSSELNVNALELDDSALYLCASSLMALASTDTQYFGPGTRLTVL.